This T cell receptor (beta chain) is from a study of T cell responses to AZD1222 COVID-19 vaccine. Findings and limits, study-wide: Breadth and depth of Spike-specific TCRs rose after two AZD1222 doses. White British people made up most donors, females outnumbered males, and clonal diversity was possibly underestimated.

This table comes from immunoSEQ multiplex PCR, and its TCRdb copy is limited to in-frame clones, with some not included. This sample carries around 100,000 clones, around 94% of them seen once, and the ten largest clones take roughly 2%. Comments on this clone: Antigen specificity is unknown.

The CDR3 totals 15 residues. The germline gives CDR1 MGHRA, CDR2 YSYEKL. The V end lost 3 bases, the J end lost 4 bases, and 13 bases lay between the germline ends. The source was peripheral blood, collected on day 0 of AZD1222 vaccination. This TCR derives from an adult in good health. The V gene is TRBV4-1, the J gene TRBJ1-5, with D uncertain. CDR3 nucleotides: TGCGCCAGCAGCCAGGTCGTCGGTGCTAATCAGCCCCAGCATTTT. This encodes CASSQVVGANQPQHF.